Below are 3 T cell receptor beta chains sequenced from a single sample in a study of CD8 T cells in ankylosing spondylitis (dated by TCRdb to the late 2010s). The method behind the library was 5' RACE. Instrument on record: Illumina HiSeq 2500. TCRdb trimmed public reads at Q25 via fastp, called clones via MiXCR and kept in-frame beta chains. Every distinct CDR3 protein forms one entry, paired with its most common genes and DNA. Within this sample are roughly 700,000 distinct CDR3 sequences, with around 19% of them counted one time only. The top ten clones comprise 15% to 20% of the sample. These receptors' targets are unknown. On the study overall, not on this receptor specifically: Blood from ankylosing spondylitis patients appeared to be characterized by a TCR beta motif composed of under 10 highly homologous amino acid variants.

The source material was blood, either unsorted or a sorted T cell fraction (not recorded which). The origin of the receptors is a male donor with ankylosing spondylitis.

This clonotype was detected once. V gene TRBV14 combines with J gene TRBJ2-3; D remains ambiguous. Per the germline V gene, CDR1 is SGHDN and CDR2 is FVKESK. CDR3 length equals 13 residues. V gave up 4 bases and J gave up 6 bases, with 11 bases separating them. The DNA for the CDR3 is TGTGCCAGCAGCCGAGGATCGTTGGATACGCAGTATTTT. This gives the protein CASSRGSLDTQYF.

V is TRBV5-5 and J is TRBJ2-7; D may match TRBD1 or TRBD2 (5 bases each). Trimming stripped 0 bases from V and 2 bases from J, with 12 bases between. This CDR3 has 15 residues. The germline CDR1 and CDR2 sequences are SGHKS and YYEKEE (reference sequence). CDR3 protein: CASSLAWDGTYEQYF. CDR3 coding DNA: TGTGCCAGCAGCTTGGCTTGGGACGGGACCTACGAGCAGTACTTC.

This chain connects TRBV5-1 to TRBJ2-6; D is tentatively TRBD1 or TRBD2 (5 bases each). Per the germline V gene, CDR1 is SGHRS and CDR2 is YFSETQ. This CDR3 spans 17 amino acids. Trimming left V 4 bases short and J 0 bases short, with 14 bases between. The CDR3 DNA is TGCGCCAGCAGCACGACCGGGGCCGACTCTGGGGCCAACGTCCTGACTTTC. This sequence encodes CASSTTGADSGANVLTF.